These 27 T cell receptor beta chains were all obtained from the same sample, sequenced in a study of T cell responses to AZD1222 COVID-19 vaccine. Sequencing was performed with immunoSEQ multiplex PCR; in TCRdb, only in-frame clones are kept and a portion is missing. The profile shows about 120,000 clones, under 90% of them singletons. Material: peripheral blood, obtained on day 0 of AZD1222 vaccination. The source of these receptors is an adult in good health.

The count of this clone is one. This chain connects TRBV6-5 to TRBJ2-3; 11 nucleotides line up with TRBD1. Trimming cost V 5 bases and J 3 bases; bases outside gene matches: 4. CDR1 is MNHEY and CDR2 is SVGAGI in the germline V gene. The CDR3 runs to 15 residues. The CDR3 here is CASSPDRGRTDTQYF. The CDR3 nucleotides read TGTGCCAGCAGTCCGGACAGGGGGCGAACAGATACGCAGTATTTT.

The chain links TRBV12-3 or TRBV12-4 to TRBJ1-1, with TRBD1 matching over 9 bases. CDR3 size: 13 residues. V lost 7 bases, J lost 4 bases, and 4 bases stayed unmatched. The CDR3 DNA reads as TGTGCCAGCACCCTGACAGGGGGCACTGAAGCTTTCTTT. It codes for CASTLTGGTEAFF.

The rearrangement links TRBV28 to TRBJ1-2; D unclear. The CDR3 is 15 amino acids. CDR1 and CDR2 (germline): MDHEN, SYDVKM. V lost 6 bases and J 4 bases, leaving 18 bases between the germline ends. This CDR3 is CASRHPRGVTYGYTF. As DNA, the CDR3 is TGTGCCAGCAGACACCCACGTGGGGTGACCTATGGCTACACCTTC.

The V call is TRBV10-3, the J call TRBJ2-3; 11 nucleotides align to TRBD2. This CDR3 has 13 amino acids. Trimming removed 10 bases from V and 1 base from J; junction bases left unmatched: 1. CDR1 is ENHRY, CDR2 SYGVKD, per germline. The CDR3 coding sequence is TGTGCCACGGGACTAGCGGGCACAGATACGCAGTATTTT. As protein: CATGLAGTDTQYF.

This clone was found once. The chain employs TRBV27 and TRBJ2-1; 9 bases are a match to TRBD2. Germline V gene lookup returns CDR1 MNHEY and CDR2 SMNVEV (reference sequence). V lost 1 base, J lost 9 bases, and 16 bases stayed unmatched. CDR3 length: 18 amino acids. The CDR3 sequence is CASSLYTVGGRDLTEQFF. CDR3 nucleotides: TGTGCCAGCAGTTTATACACCGTCGGCGGGAGGGACTTGACTGAGCAGTTCTTC.

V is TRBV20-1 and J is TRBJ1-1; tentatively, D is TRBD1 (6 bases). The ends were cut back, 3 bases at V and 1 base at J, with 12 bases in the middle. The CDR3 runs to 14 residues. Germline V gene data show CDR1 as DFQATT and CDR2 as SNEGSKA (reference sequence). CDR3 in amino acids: CSASKGHRNTEAFF. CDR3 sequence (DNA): TGCAGTGCTAGTAAGGGACATAGGAACACTGAAGCTTTCTTT.

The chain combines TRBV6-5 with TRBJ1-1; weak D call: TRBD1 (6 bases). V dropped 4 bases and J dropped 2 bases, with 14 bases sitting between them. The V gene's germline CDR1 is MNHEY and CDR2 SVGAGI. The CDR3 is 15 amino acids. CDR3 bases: TGTGCCAGCAGTTCAACGACAGGAGCAAACACTGAAGCTTTCTTT. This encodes CASSSTTGANTEAFF.

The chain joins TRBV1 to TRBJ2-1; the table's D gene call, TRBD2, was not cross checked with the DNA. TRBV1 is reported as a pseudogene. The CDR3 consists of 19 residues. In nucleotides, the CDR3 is TGCACCAGCAGCCAAGCGACCGGGACTAGCGGGGGGGCCTACAATGAGCAGTTCTTC. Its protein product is CTSSQATGTSGGAYNEQFF.

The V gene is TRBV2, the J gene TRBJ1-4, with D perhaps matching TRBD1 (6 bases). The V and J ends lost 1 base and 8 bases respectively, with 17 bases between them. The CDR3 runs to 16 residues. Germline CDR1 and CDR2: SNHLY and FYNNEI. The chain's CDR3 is CASSEGVTGLGEKLFF. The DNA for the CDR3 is TGTGCCAGCAGTGAAGGGGTCACAGGGTTAGGAGAAAAACTGTTTTTT. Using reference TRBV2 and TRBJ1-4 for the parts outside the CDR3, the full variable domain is EPEVTQTPSHQVTQMGQEVILRCVPISNHLYFYWYRQILGQKVEFLVSFYNNEISEKSEIFDDQFSVERPDGSNFTLKIRSTKLEDSAMYFCASSEGVTGLGEKLFFGSGTQLSVL.

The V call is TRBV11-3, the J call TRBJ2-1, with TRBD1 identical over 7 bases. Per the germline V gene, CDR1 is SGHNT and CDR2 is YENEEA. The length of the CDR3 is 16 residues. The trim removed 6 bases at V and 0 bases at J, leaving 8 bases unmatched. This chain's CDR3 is CASSPQGVGSYNEQFF. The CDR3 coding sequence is TGTGCCAGCAGTCCCCAGGGGGTCGGCTCCTACAATGAGCAGTTCTTC.

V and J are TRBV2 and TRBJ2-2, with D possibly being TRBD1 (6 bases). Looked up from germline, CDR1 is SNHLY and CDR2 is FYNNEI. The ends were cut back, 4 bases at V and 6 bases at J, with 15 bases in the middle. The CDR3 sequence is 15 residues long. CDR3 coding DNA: TGTGCCAGCAGTGGTGGACAGTTGCTCCCCGGGGAGCTGTTTTTT. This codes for CASSGGQLLPGELFF. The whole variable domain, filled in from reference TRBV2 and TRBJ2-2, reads EPEVTQTPSHQVTQMGQEVILRCVPISNHLYFYWYRQILGQKVEFLVSFYNNEISEKSEIFDDQFSVERPDGSNFTLKIRSTKLEDSAMYFCASSGGQLLPGELFFGEGSRLTVL.

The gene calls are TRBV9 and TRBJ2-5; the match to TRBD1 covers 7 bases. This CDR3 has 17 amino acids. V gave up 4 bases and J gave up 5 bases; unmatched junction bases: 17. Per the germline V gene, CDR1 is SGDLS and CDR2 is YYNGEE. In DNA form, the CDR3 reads TGTGCCAGCAGCCAAGTAGTAGGGACAGCTCCGGGGGAGACCCAGTACTTC. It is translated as CASSQVVGTAPGETQYF. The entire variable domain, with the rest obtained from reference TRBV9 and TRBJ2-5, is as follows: DSGVTQTPKHLITATGQRVTLRCSPRSGDLSVYWYQQSLDQGLQFLIQYYNGEERAKGNILERFSAQQFPDLHSELNLSSLELGDSALYFCASSQVVGTAPGETQYFGPGTRLLVL.

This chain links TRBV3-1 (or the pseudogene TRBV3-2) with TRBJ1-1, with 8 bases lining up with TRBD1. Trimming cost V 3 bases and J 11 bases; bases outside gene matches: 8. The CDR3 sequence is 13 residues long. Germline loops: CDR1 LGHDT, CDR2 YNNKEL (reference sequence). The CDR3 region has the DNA TGTGCCAGCAGCCAGCAGGGGGCGGAAGAGGCTTTCTTT. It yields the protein CASSQQGAEEAFF.

The DNA for the CDR3 is TGTGCCAGCAGCTTAGCGCAGGTCCGCTACTATGGCTACACCTTC. Encoded protein: CASSLAQVRYYGYTF. This chain links TRBV7-9 with TRBJ1-2; D unclear. Germline assignment: CDR1 SEHNR and CDR2 FQNEAQ (reference sequence). There are 15 residues in the CDR3. Trimming stripped 0 bases from V and 3 bases from J, with 11 bases between.

DNA of the CDR3: TGTGCCAGCAGCTTAAGGACACTAGGAAACACCATATATTTT. Translating it yields CASSLRTLGNTIYF. The V call is TRBV7-8, the J call TRBJ1-3; a weak D match, TRBD1 (5 bases). CDR3 length equals 14 residues. Germline V gene sequence: CDR1 SGHVS, CDR2 FQNEAQ. Trimming stripped 2 bases from V and 4 bases from J, with 9 bases between.

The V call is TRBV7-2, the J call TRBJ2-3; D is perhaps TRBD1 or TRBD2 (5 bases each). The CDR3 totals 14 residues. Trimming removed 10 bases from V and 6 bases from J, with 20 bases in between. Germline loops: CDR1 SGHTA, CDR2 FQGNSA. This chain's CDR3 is CATGRGRDGDTQYF. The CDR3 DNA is TGTGCCACCGGACGCGGCAGGGACGGGGATACGCAGTATTTT.

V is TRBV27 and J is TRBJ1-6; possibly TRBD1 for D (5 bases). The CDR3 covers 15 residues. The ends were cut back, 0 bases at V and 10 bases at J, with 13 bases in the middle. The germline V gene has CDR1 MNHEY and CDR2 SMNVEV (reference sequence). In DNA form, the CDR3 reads TGTGCCAGCAGTTTATCAAGGGGTGGCTTGTCACCCCTCCACTTT. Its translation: CASSLSRGGLSPLHF.

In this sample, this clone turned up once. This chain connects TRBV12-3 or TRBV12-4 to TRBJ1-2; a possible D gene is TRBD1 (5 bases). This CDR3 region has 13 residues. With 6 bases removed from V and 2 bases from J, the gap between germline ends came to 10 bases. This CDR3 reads CASSPRDNYGYTF. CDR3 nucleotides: TGTGCCAGCAGCCCACGGGACAACTATGGCTACACCTTC.

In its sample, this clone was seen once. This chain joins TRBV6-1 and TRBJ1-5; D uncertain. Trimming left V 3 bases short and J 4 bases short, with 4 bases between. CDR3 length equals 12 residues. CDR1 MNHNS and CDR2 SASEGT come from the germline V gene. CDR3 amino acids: CASSESNQPQHF. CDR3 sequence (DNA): TGTGCCAGCAGTGAGTCTAATCAGCCCCAGCATTTT.

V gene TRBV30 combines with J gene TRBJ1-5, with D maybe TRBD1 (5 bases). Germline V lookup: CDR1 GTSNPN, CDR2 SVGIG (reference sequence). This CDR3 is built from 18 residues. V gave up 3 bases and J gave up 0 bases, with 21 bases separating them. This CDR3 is CAWSPTYQGTYSNQPQHF. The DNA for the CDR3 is TGTGCCTGGAGCCCCACCTATCAGGGAACATATAGCAATCAGCCCCAGCATTTT.

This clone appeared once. For the CDR3, the DNA is TGTGCCAGCAGCTTGTTGGGGGGGTCCCACGAGCAGTACTTC. This sequence encodes CASSLLGGSHEQYF. The V call is TRBV5-4, the J call TRBJ2-7, with 7 bases aligning to TRBD2. CDR3 length: 14 amino acids. The germline CDR1 and CDR2 sequences are SGHNT and YYREEE (reference sequence). V lost 1 base to trimming and J lost 5 bases; unmatched junction nucleotides: 6.

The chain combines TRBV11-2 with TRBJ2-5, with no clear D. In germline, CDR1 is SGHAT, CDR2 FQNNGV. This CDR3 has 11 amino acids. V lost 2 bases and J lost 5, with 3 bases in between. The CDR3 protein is CASSLRETQYF. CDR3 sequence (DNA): TGTGCCAGCAGCTTACGGGAGACCCAGTACTTC. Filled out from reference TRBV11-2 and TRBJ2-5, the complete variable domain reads EAGVAQSPRYKIIEKRQSVAFWCNPISGHATLYWYQQILGQGPKLLIQFQNNGVVDDSQLPKDRFSAERLKGVDSTLKIQPAKLEDSAVYLCASSLRETQYFGPGTRLLVL.

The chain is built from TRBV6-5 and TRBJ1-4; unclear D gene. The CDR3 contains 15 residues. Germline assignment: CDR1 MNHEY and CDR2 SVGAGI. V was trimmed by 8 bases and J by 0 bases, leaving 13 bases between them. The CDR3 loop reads CASRPAWTTNEKLFF. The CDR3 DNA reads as TGTGCCAGCCGACCTGCGTGGACAACTAATGAAAAACTGTTTTTT.

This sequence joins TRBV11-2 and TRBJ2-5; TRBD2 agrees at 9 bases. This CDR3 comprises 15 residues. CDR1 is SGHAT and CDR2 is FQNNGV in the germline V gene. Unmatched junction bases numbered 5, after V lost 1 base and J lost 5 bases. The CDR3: CASSLGAGGGETQYF. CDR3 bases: TGTGCCAGCAGCTTAGGAGCGGGAGGTGGGGAGACCCAGTACTTC.

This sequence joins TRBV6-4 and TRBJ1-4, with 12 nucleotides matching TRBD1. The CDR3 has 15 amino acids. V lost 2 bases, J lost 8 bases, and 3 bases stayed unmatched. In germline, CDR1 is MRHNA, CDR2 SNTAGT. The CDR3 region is CASSDEGQGAEKLFF. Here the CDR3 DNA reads TGTGCCAGCAGTGACGAGGGACAGGGGGCGGAAAAACTGTTTTTT.

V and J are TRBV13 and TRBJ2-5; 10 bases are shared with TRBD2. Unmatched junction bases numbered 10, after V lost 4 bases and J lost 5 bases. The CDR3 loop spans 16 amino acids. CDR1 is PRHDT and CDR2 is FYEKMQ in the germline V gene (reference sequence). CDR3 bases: TGTGCCAGCAGCTCTAAGCGGGGGGGCCTCGGCGAGACCCAGTACTTC. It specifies CASSSKRGGLGETQYF.

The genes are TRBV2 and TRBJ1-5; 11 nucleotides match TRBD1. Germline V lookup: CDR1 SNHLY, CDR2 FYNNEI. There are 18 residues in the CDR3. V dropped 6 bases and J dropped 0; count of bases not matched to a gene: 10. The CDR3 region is CASRKGGQGGYSNQPQHF. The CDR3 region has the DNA TGTGCCAGCAGAAAGGGGGGACAGGGGGGATATAGCAATCAGCCCCAGCATTTT. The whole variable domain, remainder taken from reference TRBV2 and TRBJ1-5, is EPEVTQTPSHQVTQMGQEVILRCVPISNHLYFYWYRQILGQKVEFLVSFYNNEISEKSEIFDDQFSVERPDGSNFTLKIRSTKLEDSAMYFCASRKGGQGGYSNQPQHFGDGTRLSIL.